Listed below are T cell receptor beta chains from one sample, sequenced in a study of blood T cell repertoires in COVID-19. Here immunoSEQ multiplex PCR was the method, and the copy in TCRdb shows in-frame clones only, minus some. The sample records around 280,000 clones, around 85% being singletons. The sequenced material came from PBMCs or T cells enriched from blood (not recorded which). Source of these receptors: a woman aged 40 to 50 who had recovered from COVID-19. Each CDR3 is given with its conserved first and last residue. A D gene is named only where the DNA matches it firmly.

TGCGCCAGCTCCCCTAGGGGGCCCCAGCATTTT,CASSPRGPQHF,TRBV23-1,NA,TRBJ1-5
TGTGCCAGCAGCGCCCACCCCACAATGGACACTGAAGCTTTCTTT,CASSAHPTMDTEAFF,TRBV9,NA,TRBJ1-1
TGTGCCAGCAGCTCTCTCGCGGACATCGCCGGGGAGCTGTTTTTT,CASSSLADIAGELFF,TRBV13,NA,TRBJ2-2
TGTGCCAGCGCCGGGGGAAATAATTCACCCCTCCACTTT,CASAGGNNSPLHF,TRBV28,NA,TRBJ1-6
TGTGCCAGCAGCGTTCGGGTCCAGCCCCAGCATTTT,CASSVRVQPQHF,TRBV28,NA,TRBJ1-5
TGTGCCAGTAGTATAGGTACCGGGACAACGAATCAGCCCCAGCATTTT,CASSIGTGTTNQPQHF,TRBV19,NA,TRBJ1-5
TGTGCCAGCAGTTGGGAGGTATACAATGAGCAGTTCTTC,CASSWEVYNEQFF,TRBV12-3/TRBV12-4,NA,TRBJ2-1
TGTGCCAGCAGCCCGGAGGGACAGCTGAACACTGAAGCTTTCTTT,CASSPEGQLNTEAFF,TRBV7-2,TRBD1,TRBJ1-1
TGTGCCAGCAGTTCCCCGGGGGGGGCCGGAGGCTCCTATAATTCACCCCTCCACTTT,CASSSPGGAGGSYNSPLHF,TRBV28,NA,TRBJ1-6
TGTGCCAGCAGCCGGACAGGGAATAATTCACCCCTCCACTTT,CASSRTGNNSPLHF,TRBV28,TRBD1,TRBJ1-6
TGTGCCTGGAGTGTAGGCGGGTCCTACAATGAGCAGTTCTTC,CAWSVGGSYNEQFF,TRBV30,NA,TRBJ2-1
TGCGCCAGCAGCCGAACGTCCGGACAGGGACTAGCGGGGAACACCGGGGAGCTGTTTTTT,CASSRTSGQGLAGNTGELFF,TRBV4-3,TRBD2,TRBJ2-2
TGTGCCAGCAGCCGTCGACTACCTAGCTCCTACAATGAGCAGTTCTTC,CASSRRLPSSYNEQFF,TRBV7-6,NA,TRBJ2-1
TGCAGCGTTGTGGGACAGGGGTTTTACGAGCAGTACTTC,CSVVGQGFYEQYF,TRBV29-1,TRBD1,TRBJ2-7
TGTGCCAGCAGCCACGGGACTAGCGGGCCGGTGGCGCAGTATTTT,CASSHGTSGPVAQYF,TRBV9,TRBD2,TRBJ2-3
TGTGCCAGCTCATTATTAGATGAGCAGTTCTTC,CASSLLDEQFF,TRBV18,NA,TRBJ2-1
TGTGCCAGCTCACCACCTGGGCAGGCCATCGGGGAGCTGTTTTTT,CASSPPGQAIGELFF,TRBV18,NA,TRBJ2-2
TGTGCCAGCGTCATGGCGGGAGGGCCAGGGGAGACCCAGTACTTC,CASVMAGGPGETQYF,TRBV2,TRBD2,TRBJ2-5
TGTGCCAGCAACGATAGAAGTGCGGGCAAGCTTGAGACCCAGTACTTC,CASNDRSAGKLETQYF,TRBV28,NA,TRBJ2-5
TGTGCCAGCAGCTTAGGGGCTGGTCCTGAGACCCAGTACTTC,CASSLGAGPETQYF,TRBV7-9,NA,TRBJ2-5
TGTGCCAGCAGTCCCCAGGGTTTCAGGCGCGGTGGCTACACCTTC,CASSPQGFRRGGYTF,TRBV25-1,NA,TRBJ1-2
TGTGCCACCAGTGATAAAGGGGCGGGGAGGGACCAAGAGACCCAGTACTTC,CATSDKGAGRDQETQYF,TRBV24-1,TRBD2,TRBJ2-5
TGTGCCAGCAGCCTCTACGAGCAGTACTTC,CASSLYEQYF,TRBV21-1,NA,TRBJ2-7
TGTGCCAGCAGTGAATACAGGGGTGGGACAGATACGCAGTATTTT,CASSEYRGGTDTQYF,TRBV6-1,TRBD1,TRBJ2-3
TGTGCCAGCATTCCCGGACTAGTGATGGGAGATACGCAGTATTTT,CASIPGLVMGDTQYF,TRBV2,TRBD2,TRBJ2-3
TGTGCCAGCAGTTATAGCCGAAGCACAGATACGCAGTATTTT,CASSYSRSTDTQYF,TRBV6-5,NA,TRBJ2-3